These T cell receptor beta chains were read from a single sample in a study of CD8 T cells in Susac syndrome. One entry per CDR3 protein results from TCRdb running MiXCR on the immunoSEQ multiplex PCR reads. The data contain about 180,000 distinct CDR3 sequences, around 94% of them singletons. Sequencing used CD4+ T cells from PBMCs. The receptors stem from a human donor with Susac syndrome. Both conserved end residues are part of each CDR3. D genes are given only for firm matches. Clone sizes are given selectively: once, few, many, or a class where the clone is expanded.

TRBJ2-2 . TRBV29-1 . CSAYRVPGELFF TGCAGCGCCTACAGGGTCCCCGGGGAGCTGTTTTTT
TRBJ1-2 . TRBV27 . CASRTDEGYGYTF TGTGCCAGCAGGACGGATGAGGGATATGGCTACACCTTC
TRBJ2-7 . TRBV20-1 . CSARDLRVHEQYF TGCAGTGCTAGAGATTTAAGGGTGCACGAGCAGTACTTC
TRBJ2-3 . TRBV6-1 few CASRGLGTDTQYF TGTGCCAGCAGGGGGCTCGGCACAGATACGCAGTATTTT
TRBJ1-6 . TRBV6-2/TRBV6-3 . CASSYSFDKQDYNSPLHF TGTGCCAGCAGTTACTCATTCGACAAGCAGGACTATAATTCACCCCTCCACTTT
TRBJ2-7 . TRBV5-4 . CASSLERGTKQYF TGTGCCAGCAGCTTGGAGAGGGGAACGAAGCAGTACTTC
TRBJ2-1 . TRBV25-1 . CASSELGGAGLYNEQFF TGTGCCAGCAGTGAATTAGGGGGTGCGGGGCTGTACAATGAGCAGTTCTTC
TRBJ2-5 TRBD2 TRBV6-1 . CASTWRGEETQYF TGTGCCAGCACCTGGCGGGGGGAAGAGACCCAGTACTTC
TRBJ2-3 TRBD2 TRBV19 . CASSSRTSGVLDTQYF TGTGCCAGTAGTTCTAGGACTAGCGGGGTGCTGGATACGCAGTATTTT
TRBJ2-4 . TRBV5-1 . CASSLEPAKNIQYF TGCGCCAGCAGCTTGGAACCAGCCAAAAACATTCAGTACTTC
TRBJ2-3 . TRBV12-3/TRBV12-4 . CASSLRGLQADTQYF TGTGCCAGCAGTCTCCGAGGGCTGCAGGCAGATACGCAGTATTTT
TRBJ1-6 TRBD1 TRBV6-6 . CASSTSGTANSPLHF TGTGCCAGCAGTACCTCCGGGACAGCGAATTCACCCCTCCACTTT
TRBJ1-4 . TRBV20-1 . CSARQTSTNEKLFF TGCAGTGCTAGGCAGACCTCAACTAATGAAAAACTGTTTTTT
TRBJ1-4 . TRBV5-4 . CASSLQGWNEKLFF TGTGCCAGCAGCTTGCAGGGGTGGAATGAAAAACTGTTTTTT
TRBJ2-1 TRBD1 TRBV2 . CASSVGPETGRNEQFF TGTGCCAGCAGTGTCGGCCCGGAGACAGGGCGCAATGAGCAGTTCTTC
TRBJ2-7 TRBD2 TRBV5-4 . CASSAPGLAGPEQYF TGTGCCAGCAGCGCCCCGGGACTAGCGGGGCCCGAGCAGTACTTC
TRBJ2-5 TRBD2 TRBV3-1 . CASSRGLAGKETQYF TGTGCCAGCAGCCGGGGACTAGCGGGGAAAGAGACCCAGTACTTC
TRBJ1-5 . TRBV10-3 . CAISGEEDRPQHF TGTGCCATCAGTGGGGAGGAGGATCGACCCCAGCATTTT
TRBJ2-1 TRBD2 TRBV3-1 . CASSQDTSGVDEQFF TGTGCCAGCAGCCAAGATACTAGCGGAGTCGATGAGCAGTTCTTC
TRBJ1-5 . TRBV20-1 . CSVPAGSSNQPQHF TGCAGTGTTCCTGCTGGATCTAGCAATCAGCCCCAGCATTTT
TRBJ1-6 . TRBV20-1 . CSATPWGSNSPLHF TGCAGTGCTACCCCCTGGGGTTCAAATTCACCCCTCCACTTT
TRBJ2-5 . TRBV7-6 . CASSRGWAQETQYF TGTGCCAGCAGCCGCGGGTGGGCTCAAGAGACCCAGTACTTC
TRBJ2-7 TRBD1 TRBV6-5 . CASSSDRGIYEQYF TGTGCCAGCAGCTCCGACAGGGGAATCTACGAGCAGTACTTC
TRBJ1-1 . TRBV7-9 . CASRLGQSNTEAFF TGTGCCAGCAGGTTGGGACAATCTAACACTGAAGCTTTCTTT
TRBJ2-7 . TRBV20-1 . CSATGAESYEQYF TGCAGTGCTACAGGAGCTGAGTCCTACGAGCAGTACTTC
TRBJ2-4 TRBD1 TRBV3-1 once CASSRQGQNIQYF TGTGCCAGCAGCCGACAGGGTCAAAACATTCAGTACTTC
TRBJ1-1 . TRBV14 . CASSQDLGSTAFF TGTGCCAGCAGCCAAGATTTGGGGAGCACAGCTTTCTTT
TRBJ1-2 . TRBV3-1 . CASSQVQGAYGYTF TGTGCCAGCAGCCAGGTCCAGGGAGCCTATGGCTACACCTTC
TRBJ1-3 . TRBV6-5 . CASKGTENTIYF TGTGCCAGCAAAGGGACGGAAAACACCATATATTTT
TRBJ2-2 . TRBV5-1 . CASSPGQTNTGELFF TGCGCCAGCAGCCCCGGACAGACAAACACCGGGGAGCTGTTTTTT
TRBJ2-5 . TRBV2 . CASSRLVETQYF TGTGCCAGCAGCCGACTAGTGGAGACCCAGTACTTC
TRBJ1-1 . TRBV12-3/TRBV12-4 . CASSFLWNTEAFF TGTGCCAGCAGTTTTTTGTGGAACACTGAAGCTTTCTTT
TRBJ2-5 . TRBV7-7 . CASSSTLAEETQYF TGTGCCAGCAGCTCTACCCTTGCGGAAGAGACCCAGTACTTC